The sequence of this T cell receptor beta chain was determined in a study of cytomegalovirus exposure and HLA in healthy donors. This clone was counted only a few times. The study ran its PCR with 60 Vbeta and 13 Jbeta primers. In the authors' methods: An analysis performed later counted roughly 80 million unique TCR beta chains (roughly 10 million of them shared). Libraries were prepared by immunoSEQ multiplex PCR; TCRdb keeps only in-frame clonotypes and omits some of them. V, J and clone size reflect that table, while D and trimming were determined from the DNA. In the table there are some 120,000 clones, approximately 9.4% of which are singletons. The germline CDR1 and CDR2 sequences are LNHNV and YYDKDF (reference sequence). The CDR3 runs to 16 residues. Trimming took 1 base from V and 4 from J; bases not matched to a gene: 7.

The sequence derives from a young man in good health and CMV-seronegative. What was sequenced was PBMCs. This chain joins TRBV15 and TRBJ2-5; the match to TRBD1 covers 9 bases. The CDR3 is CATSRGTGVERETQYF. The CDR3 DNA reads TGTGCCACCAGCAGAGGGACAGGGGTCGAGAGAGAGACCCAGTACTTC.